This TCR beta chain appears in the sequencing data of a study of blood T cell repertoires in COVID-19. Across the study: Specimens from acute and convalescent COVID-19 originated in the United States, Italy and Spain. The analysed material was cDNA or gDNA that came from T cells, B-cell-depleted T cells, or PBMCs.

Original data processing: Nucleated cell counts were estimated from reference gene primer amplification. TCRdb's copy holds only in-frame clones and misses some; the assay was immunoSEQ multiplex PCR. V, J and clone size were drawn from that table, and D and trimming were deduced from the DNA. The sample records over 55,000 clones, around 83% being singletons. This CDR3 contains 15 residues. In germline, CDR1 is SGDLS, CDR2 YYNGEE. Trimming took 4 bases from V and 5 from J; bases not matched to a gene: 6. Sequencing input: peripheral blood. The V and J genes are TRBV9 and TRBJ2-5; the match to TRBD2 covers 12 bases. The receptor comes from a man aged 50-59 years with active COVID-19. Here the CDR3 reads CASSSRTSGDETQYF. CDR3 bases: TGTGCCAGCAGCTCCCGGACTAGCGGGGATGAGACCCAGTACTTC.